At least ten counts were recorded for the clone carrying this T cell receptor beta chain. The antigen is unknown. CDR3 length: 16 residues. The V and J ends lost 1 base and 3 bases, in that order; junction bases with no gene match: 8. Per germline, CDR1 LNHDA and CDR2 SQIVND (reference sequence). This sample was included in a study of T cell repertoires in cytomegalovirus infection. As for the study in general: CMV infection together with matching HLA type was indicated by public TCR beta signatures. Study results and caveats: HLA-C-restricted CMV clonotypes gave the most frequent clonotype in two of eight donors. Public TCR beta family frequency separated CMV-and-HLA carriers, including in an independent cohort.

TCRdb passed the reads through MiXCR, listing each CDR3 protein once. The table has about 130,000 distinct CDR3 sequences, more than 7% seen once. V and J are TRBV19 and TRBJ1-1; 7 bases map to TRBD1. The clonotype was recovered from a human donor in good health (CMV status not recorded). Some clones in this sample may be carry-over from other donors' samples. The sample consisted of PBMCs. CDR3 nucleotides: TGTGCCAGTAGTATAGGGGGACAGCTACTACACACTGAAGCTTTCTTT. It translates to CASSIGGQLLHTEAFF.